This T cell receptor (beta chain) was sequenced for a study of cytomegalovirus exposure and HLA in healthy donors. V dropped 6 bases and J dropped 8; count of bases not matched to a gene: 8. The CDR3 runs 14 residues. The V gene's germline CDR1 is MNHEY and CDR2 SMNVEV (reference sequence). As regards this clone: The target antigen is unknown.

Study-level points and caveats: An analysis done earlier found most TCR beta V segments productive about 90% or about 30% of the time.

Primers for the PCR totalled 60 Vbeta and 13 Jbeta. Here immunoSEQ multiplex PCR was the method, and the copy in TCRdb shows in-frame clones only, minus some. The sample includes 150,000 to 200,000 clones, around 77% of them seen just once. The sample was PBMCs. This receptor was taken from a man between 45 and 60 years old in good health and CMV-seropositive. The chain links TRBV27 to TRBJ2-7, with 12 bases identical to TRBD2. The CDR3 nucleotides are TGTGCCAGCAGACCCCCTAGCGGGGGGGCAAAGCAGTACTTC. Encoded protein: CASRPPSGGAKQYF.